This T cell receptor (beta chain) was captured in a study of shared clonotypes between healthy human individuals. The study, taken as a whole, reports: In several donors, approximately 5% of naive CD4 clonotypes appeared in common.

Healthy and HIV-negative, the adult donors had no recent acute infections or vaccinations. Study processing details: Filtering of immunoSEQ junctional sequences could not match full-length read filtering. Profiled with immunoSEQ multiplex PCR; TCRdb holds only in-frame clones, not every one. V, J and clone size were drawn from that table, and D and trimming were deduced from the DNA. The repertoire holds around 1.1 million clones, with around three quarters as singletons. Concerning this clone: Its antigen is unidentified.

CDR1 and CDR2 (germline): SGHDT, YYEEEE. This CDR3 contains 15 residues. Trimming removed 0 bases from V and 8 bases from J, with 17 bases in between. This rearrangement joins TRBV5-6 to TRBJ1-1, with D possibly being TRBD1 (6 bases). The source material was memory CD4+ T cells from PBMCs. Subset denoted: CD45RA-negative fraction. The sequence was obtained from a man aged 18 to 30 in good health. Some clones in this sample may be carry-over from other donors' samples. The CDR3 protein is CASSLVVRDTNEAFF. DNA of the CDR3: TGTGCCAGCAGCTTGGTCGTACGGGACACCAACGAAGCTTTCTTT.